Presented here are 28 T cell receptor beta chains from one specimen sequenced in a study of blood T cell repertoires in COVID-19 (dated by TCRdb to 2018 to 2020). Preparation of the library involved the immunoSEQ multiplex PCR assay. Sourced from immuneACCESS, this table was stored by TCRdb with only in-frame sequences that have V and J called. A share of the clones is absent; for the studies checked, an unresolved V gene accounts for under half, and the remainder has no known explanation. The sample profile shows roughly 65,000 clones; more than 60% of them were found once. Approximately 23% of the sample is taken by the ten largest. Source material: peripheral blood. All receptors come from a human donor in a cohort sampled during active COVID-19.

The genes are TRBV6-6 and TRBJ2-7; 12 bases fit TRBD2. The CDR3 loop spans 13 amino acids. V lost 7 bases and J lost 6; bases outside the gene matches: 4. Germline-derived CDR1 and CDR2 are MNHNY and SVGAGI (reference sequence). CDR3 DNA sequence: TGTGCCAGCATGACTAGCGGGAGAGGCGAGCAGTACTTC. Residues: CASMTSGRGEQYF.

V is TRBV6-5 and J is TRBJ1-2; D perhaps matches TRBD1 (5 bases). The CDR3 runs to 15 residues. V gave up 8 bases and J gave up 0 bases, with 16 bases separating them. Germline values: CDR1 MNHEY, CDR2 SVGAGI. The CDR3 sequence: CASALGLAANYGYTF. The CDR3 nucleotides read TGTGCCAGCGCCTTGGGGCTCGCTGCTAACTATGGCTACACCTTC.

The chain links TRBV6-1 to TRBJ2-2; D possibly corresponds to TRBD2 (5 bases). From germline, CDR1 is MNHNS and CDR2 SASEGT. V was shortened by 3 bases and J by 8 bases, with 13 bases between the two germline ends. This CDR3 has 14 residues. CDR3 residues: CASSEGSGVGELFF. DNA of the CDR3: TGTGCCAGCAGTGAGGGCTCCGGGGTGGGGGAGCTGTTTTTT.

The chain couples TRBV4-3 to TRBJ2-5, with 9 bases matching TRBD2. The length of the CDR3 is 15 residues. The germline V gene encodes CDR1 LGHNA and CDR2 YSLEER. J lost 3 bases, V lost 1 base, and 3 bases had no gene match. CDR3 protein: CASSQGIAGEETQYF. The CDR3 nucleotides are TGCGCCAGCAGCCAAGGTATAGCGGGGGAAGAGACCCAGTACTTC.

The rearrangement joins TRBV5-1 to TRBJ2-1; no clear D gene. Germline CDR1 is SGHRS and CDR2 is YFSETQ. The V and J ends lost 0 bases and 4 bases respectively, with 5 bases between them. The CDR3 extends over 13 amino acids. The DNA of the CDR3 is TGCGCCAGCAGCTTGGGCCAGTACAATGAGCAGTTCTTC. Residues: CASSLGQYNEQFF. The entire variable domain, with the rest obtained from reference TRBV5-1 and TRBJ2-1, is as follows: KAGVTQTPRYLIKTRGQQVTLSCSPISGHRSVSWYQQTPGQGLQFLFEYFSETQRNKGNFPGRFSGRQFSNSRSEMNVSTLELGDSALYLCASSLGQYNEQFFGPGTRLTVL.

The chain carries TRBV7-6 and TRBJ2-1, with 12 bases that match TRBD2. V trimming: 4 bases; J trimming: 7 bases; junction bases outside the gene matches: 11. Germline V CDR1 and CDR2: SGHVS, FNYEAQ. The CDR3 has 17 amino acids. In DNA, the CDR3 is TGTGCCAGCAGCTCACAGACCGGGACTAGCGGGCTAAATGAGCAGTTCTTC. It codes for CASSSQTGTSGLNEQFF.

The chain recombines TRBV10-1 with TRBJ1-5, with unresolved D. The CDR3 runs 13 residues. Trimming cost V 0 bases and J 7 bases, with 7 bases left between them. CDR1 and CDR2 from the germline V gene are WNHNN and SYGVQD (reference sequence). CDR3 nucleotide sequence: TGCGCCAGCAGTGAGTCCTTACTCCAGCCCCAGCATTTT. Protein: CASSESLLQPQHF.

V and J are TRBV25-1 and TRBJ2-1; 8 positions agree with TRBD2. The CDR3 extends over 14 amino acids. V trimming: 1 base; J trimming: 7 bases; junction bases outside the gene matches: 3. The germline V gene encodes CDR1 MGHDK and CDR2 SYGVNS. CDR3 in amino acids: CASSELPSGNEQFF. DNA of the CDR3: TGTGCCAGCAGTGAATTACCTAGCGGGAATGAGCAGTTCTTC.

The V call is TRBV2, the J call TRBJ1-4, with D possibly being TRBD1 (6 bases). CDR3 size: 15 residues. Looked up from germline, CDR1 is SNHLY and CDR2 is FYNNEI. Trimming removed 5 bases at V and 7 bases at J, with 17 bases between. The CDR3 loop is CASSTKQGLGEKLFF. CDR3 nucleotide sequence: TGTGCCAGCAGTACAAAACAGGGTTTGGGTGAAAAACTGTTTTTT.

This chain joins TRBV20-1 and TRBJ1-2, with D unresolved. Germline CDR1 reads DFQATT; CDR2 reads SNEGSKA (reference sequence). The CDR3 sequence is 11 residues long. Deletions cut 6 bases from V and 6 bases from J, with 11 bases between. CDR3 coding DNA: TGCAGTGCGAGCATTATTGATGGCTACACCTTC. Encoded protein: CSASIIDGYTF.

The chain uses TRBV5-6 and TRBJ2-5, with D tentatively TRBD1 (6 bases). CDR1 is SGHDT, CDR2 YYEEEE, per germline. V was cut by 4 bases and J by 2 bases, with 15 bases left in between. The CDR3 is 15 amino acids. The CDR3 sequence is CASSPPGVSQETQYF. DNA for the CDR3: TGTGCCAGCAGCCCGCCAGGGGTCAGTCAAGAGACCCAGTACTTC.

The CDR3 is CASSYGGQTSTDTQYF. For the CDR3, the DNA is TGTGCCAGCAGTTACGGCGGACAGACTAGCACAGATACGCAGTATTTT. This chain uses TRBV6-2 or TRBV6-3 with TRBJ2-3; tentatively, D is TRBD1 (6 bases). The CDR3 runs to 16 residues. Germline V CDR1 and CDR2: MNHEY, SVGEGT. V was clipped by 2 bases and J by 0 bases, with 12 bases between them.

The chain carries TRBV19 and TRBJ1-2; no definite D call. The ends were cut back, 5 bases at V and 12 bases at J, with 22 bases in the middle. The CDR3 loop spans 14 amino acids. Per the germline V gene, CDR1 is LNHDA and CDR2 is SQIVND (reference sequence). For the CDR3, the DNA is TGTGCCAGTAGTCCTAATGGACTCCCTACCGTGGACACCTTC. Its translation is CASSPNGLPTVDTF.

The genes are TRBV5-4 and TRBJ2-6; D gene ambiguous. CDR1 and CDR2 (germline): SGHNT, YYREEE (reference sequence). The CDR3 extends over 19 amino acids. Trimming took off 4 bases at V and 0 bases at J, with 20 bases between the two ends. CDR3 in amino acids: CASSLGGVLRTSGANVLTF. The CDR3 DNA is TGTGCCAGCAGCCTAGGTGGCGTACTCCGAACCTCTGGGGCCAACGTCCTGACTTTC. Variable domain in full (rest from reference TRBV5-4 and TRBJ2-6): ETGVTQSPTHLIKTRGQQVTLRCSSQSGHNTVSWYQQALGQGPQFIFQYYREEENGRGNFPPRFSGLQFPNYSSELNVNALELDDSALYLCASSLGGVLRTSGANVLTFGAGSRLTVL.

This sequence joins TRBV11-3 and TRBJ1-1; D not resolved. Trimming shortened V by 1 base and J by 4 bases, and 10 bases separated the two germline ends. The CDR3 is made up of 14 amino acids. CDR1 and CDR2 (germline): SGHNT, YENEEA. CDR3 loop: CASSLGHSSTEAFF. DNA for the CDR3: TGTGCCAGCAGCTTAGGGCACAGTTCCACTGAAGCTTTCTTT.

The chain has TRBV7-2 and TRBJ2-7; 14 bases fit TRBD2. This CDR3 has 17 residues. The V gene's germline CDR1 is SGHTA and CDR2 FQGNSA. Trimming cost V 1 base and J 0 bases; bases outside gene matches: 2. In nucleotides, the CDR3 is TGTGCCAGCAGCTTAGAGGGACTAGCGGGAGCCTCCTACGAGCAGTACTTC. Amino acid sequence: CASSLEGLAGASYEQYF.

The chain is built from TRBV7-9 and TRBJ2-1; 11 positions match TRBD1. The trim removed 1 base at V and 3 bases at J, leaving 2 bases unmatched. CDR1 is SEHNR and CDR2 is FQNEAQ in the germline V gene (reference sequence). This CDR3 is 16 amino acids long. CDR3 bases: TGTGCCAGCAGCTTAGGGACAGGGGGCTTCTACAATGAGCAGTTCTTC. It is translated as CASSLGTGGFYNEQFF.

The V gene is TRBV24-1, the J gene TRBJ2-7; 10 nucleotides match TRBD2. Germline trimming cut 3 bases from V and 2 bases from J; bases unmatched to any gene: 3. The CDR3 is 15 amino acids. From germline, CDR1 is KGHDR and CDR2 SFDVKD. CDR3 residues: CATSDASGSPYEQYF. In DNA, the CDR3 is TGTGCCACCAGTGATGCTAGCGGGAGTCCCTACGAGCAGTACTTC.

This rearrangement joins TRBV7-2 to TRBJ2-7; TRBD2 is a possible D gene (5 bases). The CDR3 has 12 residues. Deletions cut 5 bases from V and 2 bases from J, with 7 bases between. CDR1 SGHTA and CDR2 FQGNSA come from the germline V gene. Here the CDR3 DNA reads TGTGCCAGCAGCCCCGGGGCCTACGAGCAGTACTTC. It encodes CASSPGAYEQYF.

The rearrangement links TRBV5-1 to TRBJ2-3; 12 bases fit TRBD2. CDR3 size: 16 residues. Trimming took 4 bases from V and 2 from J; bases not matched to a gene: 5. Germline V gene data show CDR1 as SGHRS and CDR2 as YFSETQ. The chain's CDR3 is CASSLRLAGDTDTQYF. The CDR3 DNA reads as TGCGCCAGCAGCCTTCGACTAGCGGGGGACACAGATACGCAGTATTTT.

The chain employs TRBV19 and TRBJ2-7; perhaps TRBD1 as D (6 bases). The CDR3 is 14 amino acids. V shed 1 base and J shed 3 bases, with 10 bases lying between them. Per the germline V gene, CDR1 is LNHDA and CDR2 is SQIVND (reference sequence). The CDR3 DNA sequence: TGTGCCAGTAGTATAGGGACAGACAACTACGAGCAGTACTTC. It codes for CASSIGTDNYEQYF.

CDR3 sequence: CASSPRGAGDNEQFF. As DNA, the CDR3 is TGTGCCAGCAGCCCCCGGGGAGCGGGGGACAATGAGCAGTTCTTC. The rearrangement links TRBV7-9 to TRBJ2-1; TRBD2 matches at 8 bases. CDR1 and CDR2 from the germline V gene are SEHNR and FQNEAQ (reference sequence). V dropped 5 bases and J dropped 5; count of bases not matched to a gene: 8. The CDR3 runs 15 residues.

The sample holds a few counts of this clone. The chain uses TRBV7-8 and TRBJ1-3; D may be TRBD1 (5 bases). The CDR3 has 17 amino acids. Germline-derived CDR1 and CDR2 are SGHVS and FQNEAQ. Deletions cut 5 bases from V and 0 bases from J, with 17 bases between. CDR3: CASSEGRRGTSGNTIYF. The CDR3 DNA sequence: TGTGCCAGCAGCGAGGGAAGGAGGGGAACCTCTGGAAACACCATATATTTT.

In DNA form, the CDR3 reads TGTGCCAGCAGCCAGCCGGGTATTAACTATGGCTACACCTTC. Protein product: CASSQPGINYGYTF. The chain combines TRBV3-1 (or the pseudogene TRBV3-2) with TRBJ1-2; D is ambiguous. This CDR3 comprises 14 residues. Germline CDR1 is LGHDT and CDR2 is YNNKEL (reference sequence). The V and J ends lost 3 bases and 1 base respectively, with 9 bases between them.

The CDR3 DNA is TGCGCCAGCAGCTCTAGCGGGGGGACCTACAATGAGCAGTTCTTC. This gives the protein CASSSSGGTYNEQFF. This chain uses TRBV5-1 with TRBJ2-1; 11 bases map to TRBD2. V lost 3 bases to trimming and J lost 2 bases; unmatched junction nucleotides: 1. Germline V gives CDR1 SGHRS, CDR2 YFSETQ. This CDR3 is 15 amino acids long.

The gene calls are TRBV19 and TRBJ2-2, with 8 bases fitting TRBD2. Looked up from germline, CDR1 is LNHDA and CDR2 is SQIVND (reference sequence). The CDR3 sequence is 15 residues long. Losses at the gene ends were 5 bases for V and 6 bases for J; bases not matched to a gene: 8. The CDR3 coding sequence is TGTGCCAGTAGTGTGAGCGGGGGCCCCCCCGGGGAGCTGTTTTTT. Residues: CASSVSGGPPGELFF.

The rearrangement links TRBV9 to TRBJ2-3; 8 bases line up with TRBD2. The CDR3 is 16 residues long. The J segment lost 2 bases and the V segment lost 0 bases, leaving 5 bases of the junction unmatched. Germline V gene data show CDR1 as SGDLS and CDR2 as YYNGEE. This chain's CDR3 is CASSVGASGSTDTQYF. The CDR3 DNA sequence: TGTGCCAGCAGCGTAGGTGCTAGCGGGTCCACAGATACGCAGTATTTT.

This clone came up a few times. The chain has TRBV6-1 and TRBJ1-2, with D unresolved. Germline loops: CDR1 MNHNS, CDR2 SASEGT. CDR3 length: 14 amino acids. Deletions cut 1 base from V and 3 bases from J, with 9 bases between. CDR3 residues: CASSEGPYDYGYTF. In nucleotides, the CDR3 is TGTGCCAGCAGTGAAGGGCCTTACGACTATGGCTACACCTTC.